This T cell receptor (beta chain) was captured in a study of vaccination effects on CD4 cells after COVID-19. Study-wide results and caveats: In healthy vaccinees, only 1 of 255 vaccine-induced clones cross-reacted with common cold coronaviruses. Whether induced by infection or by vaccine, clones showed marked clonal contraction late after vaccination.

Here immunoSEQ multiplex PCR was the method, and the copy in TCRdb shows in-frame clones only, minus some. The table lists approximately 44,000 clones, more than 60% of them singletons, with approximately 24% in the top ten. Trimming took off 0 bases at V and 6 bases at J, with 9 bases between the two ends. CDR1 and CDR2 from the germline V gene are SGHDT and YYEEEE. The CDR3 has 14 amino acids. This clone has only a few counts. Antigen specificity is unknown. The ViraFEST assay expanded antigen-specific CD4+ T cells with viral peptide pools before sequencing. Culture lasted about 11 days before CD4+ T cell isolation. Nucleocapsid antibodies stayed negative before and after vaccination, showing no earlier SARS-CoV-2 infection. The researchers cultured 1.9 million or so PBMC per well with 8.5 to 10 IU/ml IL-2 and 7.5 to 10 ug/ml peptides.

The material was CD4+ T cells from PBMCs cultured with HCoV-OC43 spike peptides, obtained before COVID-19 vaccination. Documented subset: HCoV-OC43 spike overlapping peptide pool stimulation. The TCR comes from a human donor who received a COVID-19 vaccine. This chain links TRBV5-6 with TRBJ2-2, with D possibly being TRBD1 (5 bases). The CDR3 reads CASSLVKGAGELFF. The CDR3 DNA is TGTGCCAGCAGCTTGGTAAAAGGGGCCGGGGAGCTGTTTTTT.